These T cell receptor beta chains were read from a single sample in a study of Graves' ophthalmopathy and Graves' hyperthyroidism. MiXCR, applied by TCRdb to the multiplex PCR reads, yields one record per CDR3 protein. In the table there are some 370,000 distinct CDR3 sequences, 17% of which are singletons. The sample comprised peripheral blood. The receptors stem from an adult woman with stable Graves' hyperthyroidism. CDR3s include the opening cysteine and the closing phenylalanine or tryptophan. The D gene is left open where the match is weak. Clone sizes are given selectively: once, few, many, or a class where the clone is expanded.

j_call clone_size d_call v_call cdr3_aa cdr3_nt
TRBJ1-3 many - TRBV28 CASRRQNSGNTIYF TGTGCCAGCAGAAGACAGAATTCTGGAAACACCATATATTTT
TRBJ1-5 few - TRBV7-8 CASSLSLTLSNQPQHF TGTGCCAGCAGCTTATCACTTACCCTGAGCAATCAGCCCCAGCATTTT
TRBJ2-2 many - TRBV12-3/TRBV12-4 CASTEWGASGELFF TGTGCCAGCACCGAGTGGGGGGCCAGCGGGGAGCTGTTTTTT
TRBJ2-2 many - TRBV11-2 CASTLWRVGAGELFF TGTGCCAGCACCCTATGGAGGGTGGGGGCCGGGGAGCTGTTTTTT
TRBJ2-2 many - TRBV2 CASMLGTVNTGELFF TGTGCCAGCATGTTGGGGACGGTGAACACCGGGGAGCTGTTTTTT
TRBJ2-7 - - TRBV6-1 CASGTLAGSEQYF TGTGCCAGCGGAACGTTAGCAGGTTCCGAGCAGTACTTC
TRBJ1-5 many - TRBV28 CASSSQVVQPQHF TGTGCCAGCAGCAGTCAGGTGGTTCAGCCCCAGCATTTT
TRBJ2-5 many TRBD2 TRBV9 CASSVSGRIETQYF TGTGCCAGCAGCGTAAGCGGGAGGATTGAGACCCAGTACTTC
TRBJ2-7 many - TRBV7-9 CASSFPVGEQYF TGTGCCAGCAGCTTCCCCGTGGGCGAGCAGTACTTC
TRBJ2-5 many TRBD1 TRBV24-1 CATSDLAPGQGARETQYF TGTGCCACCAGTGACCTCGCTCCAGGACAGGGGGCGCGGGAGACCCAGTACTTC
TRBJ2-2 - - TRBV6-1 CANRDRGLTGSCFF -
TRBJ2-7 many - TRBV19 CASSIQWESYEQYF TGTGCCAGTAGTATTCAGTGGGAGAGCTACGAGCAGTACTTC
TRBJ1-1 - TRBD1 TRBV20-1 CSATIPGTGENTEAFF TGCAGTGCTACTATCCCAGGGACAGGGGAGAACACTGAAGCTTTCTTT
TRBJ2-7 many - TRBV28 CASSLPIQGWEQYF TGTGCCAGCAGCCTTCCTATACAGGGTTGGGAGCAGTACTTC
TRBJ2-5 - TRBD1 TRBV6-1 CASSLTGQGQETQYF TGTGCCAGCAGTCTAACGGGACAGGGGCAAGAGACCCAGTACTTC
TRBJ1-1 many - TRBV2 CASSDHRREAFF TGTGCCAGCAGTGACCATCGGAGGGAAGCTTTCTTT
TRBJ2-7 many TRBD1 TRBV12-3/TRBV12-4 CASRRDRMYEQYF TGTGCCAGCAGAAGGGACAGGATGTACGAGCAGTACTTC
TRBJ2-7 many - TRBV7-2 CASSLAIRGVNEQYF TGTGCCAGCAGCTTAGCGATAAGGGGTGTCAACGAGCAGTACTTC
TRBJ1-2 many TRBD1 TRBV5-1 CASSHRDRGGYTF TGCGCCAGCAGCCATCGGGACAGGGGCGGCTACACCTTC
TRBJ2-5 few - TRBV25-1 CASSEYVGPETQYF TGTGCCAGCAGTGAATACGTGGGGCCGGAGACCCAGTACTTC
TRBJ1-2 - - TRBV9 CASSPYDGNGYTF TGTGCCAGCAGCCCATATGATGGGAATGGCTACACCTTC
TRBJ2-7 many - TRBV20-1 CSARPSPGPDYEQYF TGCAGTGCGCGTCCCTCGCCGGGGCCAGACTACGAGCAGTACTTC
TRBJ2-7 - - TRBV7-2 CASSPGDHRSYEQYF TGTGCCAGCAGCCCCGGTGACCACCGATCCTACGAGCAGTACTTC
TRBJ2-5 many TRBD1 TRBV12-5 CASGTQQGDGARETQYF TGTGCTAGTGGTACCCAGCAGGGGGACGGGGCGCGAGAGACCCAGTACTTC
TRBJ1-1 many - TRBV20-1 CSAPGPVNTEAFF TGCAGTGCCCCCGGGCCCGTGAACACTGAAGCTTTCTTT
TRBJ2-4 many TRBD1 TRBV6-9 CASNYRDRGHDIQYF TGTGCCAGCAATTATAGGGACAGGGGGCACGACATTCAGTACTTC
TRBJ2-2 many TRBD2 TRBV30 CAWKAGNTGVGELFF TGTGCCTGGAAAGCGGGAAATACCGGGGTCGGGGAGCTGTTTTTT
TRBJ2-7 few - TRBV5-6 CASSLAPGKQYF TGTGCCAGCAGCTTGGCCCCAGGGAAGCAGTACTTC
TRBJ2-3 many TRBD2 TRBV2 CATGLAGAVDTQYF TGTGCCACCGGACTAGCGGGAGCGGTAGATACGCAGTATTTT
TRBJ1-1 many TRBD1 TRBV3-1 CASSRATARDRGNTEAFF TGTGCCAGCAGCCGAGCTACTGCGCGGGACAGGGGTAACACTGAAGCTTTCTTT
TRBJ2-1 once - TRBV5-1 CASSLTGLANPNEQFF TGCGCCAGCAGCTTGACAGGGTTGGCGAATCCGAATGAGCAGTTCTTC
TRBJ1-2 many - TRBV27 CASKYREGYGYTF TGTGCCAGCAAGTACAGGGAAGGGTATGGCTACACCTTC
TRBJ1-2 many - TRBV5-4 CASSLKVKDIGYGYTF TGTGCCAGCAGCTTGAAGGTAAAAGATATCGGCTATGGCTACACCTTC
TRBJ1-5 many - TRBV12-3/TRBV12-4 CASSPRGGGVQPQHF TGTGCCAGCAGTCCCCGGGGGGGTGGAGTTCAGCCCCAGCATTTT
TRBJ2-2 many - TRBV5-1 CATQASTSSNTGELFF TGCGCCACACAGGCCTCCACCAGCAGCAACACCGGGGAGCTGTTTTTT
TRBJ2-7 - TRBD1 TRBV12-3/TRBV12-4 CASSPSQGANYEQYF TGTGCCAGCAGTCCCTCCCAGGGGGCGAACTACGAGCAGTACTTC
TRBJ2-7 many - TRBV20-1 CSALPRMAEYEQYF TGCAGTGCACTCCCGAGGATGGCGGAGTACGAGCAGTACTTC